This TCR beta chain was captured in a study of vaccination effects on CD4 cells after COVID-19 (dated by TCRdb to the early 2020s). For the study in its entirety: Each participant got two doses of an mRNA SARS-CoV-2 vaccine, either BNT162b2 or mRNA-1273. Pre-vaccine samples were collected from a couple of convalescent patients 16 days and one week before the first dose, corresponding to 142 and 148 days after COVID-19 diagnosis. SARS-CoV-2 spike-specific CD4+ TCR repertoires from before and after mRNA vaccination were compared in COVID-19 convalescent patients and in infection-naive vaccine recipients. The full study included 10 COVID-19 convalescent patients and several SARS-CoV-2-naive healthy vaccine recipients. Cultures from other donors in the study were sequenced with the Oncomine TCR Beta short-read assay on an Illumina iSeq 100.

Findings and caveats that apply to the study as a whole: In convalescent patients, the post-vaccine spike-reactive repertoire consisted mainly of new vaccine-induced clones, largely distinct from infection-induced clones. The study was limited by a small number of convalescent patients, and early post-infection timepoints were lacking. Both infection-induced and vaccine-induced clones contracted markedly at late post-vaccination timepoints, which is consistent with waning T cell responses.

Notes on this clone: There is no known antigen for this receptor. No much larger clonotype is one base removed from it; base qualities were not supplied.

The ViraFEST assay stimulated PBMC with viral peptide pools and then used TCR sequencing to identify antigen-specific CD4+ T cell clonotypes by expansion. After more than 9 days of culture, CD4+ T cells were isolated with the EasySep CD4+ T cell isolation kit. Convalescent patients had PCR-confirmed SARS-CoV-2 infection between March and December 2020, before Alpha, Beta and Delta variants emerged in the United States. Each well held some 1.9 million PBMC cultured in IMDM containing approximately 5.2% human AB serum, 8.5 to 10 IU/ml IL-2 and gentamicin, along with about 9.5 ug/ml peptides. On days 3 and 7, half of the culture medium was replaced with fresh IL-2-containing medium. Unless otherwise noted, each peptide stimulation condition was cultured in triplicate wells. PBMC were separated from whole blood using Ficoll-Paque Plus gradient centrifugation and were then either cryopreserved at -140C or used fresh. The QIAamp micro DNA kit was used to extract genomic DNA from the cultured CD4+ T cells.

Library preparation was by the immunoSEQ multiplex PCR assay. DNA from the cultured and isolated CD4+ T cells underwent TCR beta CDR3 sequencing. As for how the authors treated the data: Non-productive TCR sequences were removed, reads were trimmed to the CDR3 region, and CDR3s of at least 7 amino acids were retained. The MANAFEST web app was used to identify antigen-specific clonotypes by comparing expansion in peptide wells with expansion in reference cultures. For clones to be considered positive, expansion at FDR<0.05 versus reference and all other wells, an odds ratio above 5, and a frequency above 0.1% in two replicate wells were required. A clonotype was defined as cross-reactive if the clonotype was significantly expanded both in SARS-CoV-2 spike wells and in at least one common cold coronavirus spike condition. Levenshtein distance calculated with the stringdist R package was used to assess CDR3 similarity, and unrooted trees were constructed with ape in R 3.6.1. TCRdb mirrors the immuneACCESS table, restricted to in-frame sequences. Some clones are absent from its copies; in checked studies, under half trace to an unresolved V gene, and the reason for the others is unknown. Clone size and the V and J calls come from that table; the DNA yielded D and trimming. For this sample the table gives about 45,000 clones, of which 60% to 75% were detected only once. The top ten constitute under 35% of the sample.

According to the germline V gene, CDR1 reads WSHSY and CDR2 reads SAAADI. Reading from cysteine to phenylalanine, the CDR3 counts 13 amino acids. The DNA shown is the 39-base CDR3, in frame from base 1. Trimming accounts for 7 bases at V and 11 bases at J, while the number of junction bases matched to no gene is 10. The TCR comes from a human donor who had a prior SARS-CoV-2 infection. Recombination joined TRBV10-2 with TRBJ2-2, with 7 bases aligning to TRBD2. The sample in question was CD4+ T cells from PBMCs cultured with a peptide pool, obtained before COVID-19 vaccination. The DNA is as follows: TGCGCCAGCAAAACGAGCGGGACCGTAGAGCTGTTTTTT. It specifies CASKTSGTVELFF.